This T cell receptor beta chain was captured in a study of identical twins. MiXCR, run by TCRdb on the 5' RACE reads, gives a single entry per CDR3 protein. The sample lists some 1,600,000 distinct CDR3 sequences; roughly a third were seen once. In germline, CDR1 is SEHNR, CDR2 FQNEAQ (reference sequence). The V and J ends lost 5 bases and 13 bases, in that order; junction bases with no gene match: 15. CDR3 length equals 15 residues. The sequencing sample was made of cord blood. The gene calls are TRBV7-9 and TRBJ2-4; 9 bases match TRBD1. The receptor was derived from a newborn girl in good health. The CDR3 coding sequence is TGTGCCAGCAGCATGGGACAGGGCCACCTTTGGGAGCAGTACTTC. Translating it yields CASSMGQGHLWEQYF.